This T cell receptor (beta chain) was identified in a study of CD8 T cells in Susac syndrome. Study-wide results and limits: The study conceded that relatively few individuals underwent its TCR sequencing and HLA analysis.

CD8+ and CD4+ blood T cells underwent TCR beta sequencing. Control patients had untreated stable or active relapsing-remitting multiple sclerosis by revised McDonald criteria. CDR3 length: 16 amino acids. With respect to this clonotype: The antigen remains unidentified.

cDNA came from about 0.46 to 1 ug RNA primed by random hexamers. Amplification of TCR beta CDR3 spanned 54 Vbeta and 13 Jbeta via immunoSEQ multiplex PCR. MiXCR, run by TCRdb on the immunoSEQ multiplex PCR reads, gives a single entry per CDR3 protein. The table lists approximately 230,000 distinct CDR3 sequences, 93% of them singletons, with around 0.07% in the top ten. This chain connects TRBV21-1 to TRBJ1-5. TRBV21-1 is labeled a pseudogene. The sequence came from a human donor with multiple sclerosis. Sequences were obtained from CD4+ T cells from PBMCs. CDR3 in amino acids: CASSKARRGPNQPQHF. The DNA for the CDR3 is TGTGCCAGCAGCAAAGCTAGGAGGGGTCCTAATCAGCCCCAGCATTTT.